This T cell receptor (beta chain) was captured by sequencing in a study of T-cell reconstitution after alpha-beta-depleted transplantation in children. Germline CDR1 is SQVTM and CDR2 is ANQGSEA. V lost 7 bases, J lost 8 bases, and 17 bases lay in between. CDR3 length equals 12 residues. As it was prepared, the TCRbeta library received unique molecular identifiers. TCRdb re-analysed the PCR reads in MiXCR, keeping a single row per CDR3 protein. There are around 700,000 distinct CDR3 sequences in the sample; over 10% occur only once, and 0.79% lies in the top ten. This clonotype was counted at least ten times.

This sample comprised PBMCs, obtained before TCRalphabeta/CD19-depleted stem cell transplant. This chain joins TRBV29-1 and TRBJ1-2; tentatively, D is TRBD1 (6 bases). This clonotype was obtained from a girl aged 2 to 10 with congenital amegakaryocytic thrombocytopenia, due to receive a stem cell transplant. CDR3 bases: TGCAGCGCCGGGGACATCGCTGGGGGCTACACCTTC. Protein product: CSAGDIAGGYTF. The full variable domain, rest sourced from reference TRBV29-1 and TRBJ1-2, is SAVISQKPSRDICQRGTSLTIQCQVDSQVTMMFWYRQQPGQSLTLIATANQGSEATYESGFVIDKFPISRPNLTFSTLTVSNMSPEDSSIYLCSAGDIAGGYTFGSGTRLTVV.